Listed below are T cell receptor beta chains from one sample, sequenced in a study of CD8+ T cells in alopecia areata. Some clones are missing from TCRdb's copy, which holds only in-frame ones; the method was immunoSEQ multiplex PCR. The data contain 98,000 or so clones, approximately 63% of them singletons. The sequenced sample was CD8+ T cells sorted from blood. These receptors all come from a human donor in good health. Each CDR3 is given without its conserved first and last residue. The order of the fields is CDR3 protein, V gene, D gene, J gene. The D gene is left open where the match is weak.

ASSEYGAGNTQY	TRBV25-1	NA	TRBJ2-3
ASSIVRVGTEKEKLF	TRBV19	NA	TRBJ1-4
ASSPGTLQLAKNIQY	TRBV13	NA	TRBJ2-4
ASSLLAGANTDTQY	TRBV5-1	TRBD2	TRBJ2-3
AISDYQRVTEAF	TRBV10-3	NA	TRBJ1-1
ASSFSGQGSYEQY	TRBV27	TRBD1	TRBJ2-7
ASSLGTRPGGYT	TRBV13	NA	TRBJ1-2
ASSELSRASEKLF	TRBV25-1	NA	TRBJ1-4
ASSVGGGGGPDTQY	TRBV9	TRBD2	TRBJ2-3
SVVPGLARETQY	TRBV29-1	TRBD2	TRBJ2-5
ASSDLTGGVHQPQH	TRBV19	TRBD1	TRBJ1-5
ASSKSTGGRSGANVLT	TRBV19	TRBD1	TRBJ2-6
ASSIGRSSYEQY	TRBV19	NA	TRBJ2-7
ASSLGQGGEQY	TRBV7-8	TRBD1	TRBJ2-7
ASSQDRAGSYYGYT	TRBV4-3	NA	TRBJ1-2
SVEDPGASGAYEQY	TRBV29-1	NA	TRBJ2-7
ASSPSIGPGNEKLF	TRBV27	NA	TRBJ1-4
AISVGGGEQY	TRBV10-3	NA	TRBJ2-7
ASSLGGTGPSYGYT	TRBV5-4	NA	TRBJ1-2
AWTVDHSPLH	TRBV30	NA	TRBJ1-6
ASSESGTDTQY	TRBV5-4	NA	TRBJ2-3
ASSQLSRVLTEAF	TRBV23-1	NA	TRBJ1-1
ASSTGTGTTDTQY	TRBV27	TRBD1	TRBJ2-3
ASSLQGANVLT	TRBV28	NA	TRBJ2-6
ASSSRVGSPLH	TRBV7-6	NA	TRBJ1-6
ASSLEIDRGNEQF	TRBV5-1	TRBD1	TRBJ2-1
ASSYDDRAGELF	TRBV6-5	TRBD1	TRBJ2-2
SVGVGLSAGANVLT	TRBV29-1	NA	TRBJ2-6
ASSTTGTLVYYGYT	TRBV27	NA	TRBJ1-2
ASSEQAGGSYNEQF	TRBV27	TRBD2	TRBJ2-1
ASSPRTENNEQF	TRBV13	NA	TRBJ2-1
ASSAGPRALQETQY	TRBV5-6	NA	TRBJ2-5
ASSPALGPETQY	TRBV19	NA	TRBJ2-5
ATSRRSANYGYT	TRBV15	NA	TRBJ1-2
ASSIVGQKQAF	TRBV19	TRBD1	TRBJ1-1
ASSSREFLGRETQY	TRBV5-1	NA	TRBJ2-5